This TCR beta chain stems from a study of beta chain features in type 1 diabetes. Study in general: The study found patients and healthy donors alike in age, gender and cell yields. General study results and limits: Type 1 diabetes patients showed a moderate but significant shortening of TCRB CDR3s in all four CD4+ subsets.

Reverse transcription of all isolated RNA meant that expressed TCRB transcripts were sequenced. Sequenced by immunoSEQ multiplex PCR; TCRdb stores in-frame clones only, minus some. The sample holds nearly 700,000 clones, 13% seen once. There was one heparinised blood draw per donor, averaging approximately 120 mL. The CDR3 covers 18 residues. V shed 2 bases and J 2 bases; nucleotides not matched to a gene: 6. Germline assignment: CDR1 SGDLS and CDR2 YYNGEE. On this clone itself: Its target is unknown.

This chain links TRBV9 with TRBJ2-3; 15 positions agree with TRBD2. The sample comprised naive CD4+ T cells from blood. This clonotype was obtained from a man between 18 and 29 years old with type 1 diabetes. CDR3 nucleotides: TGTGCCAGCAGCGTGGGACTAGCGGGGGGCTTAGTCACAGATACGCAGTATTTT. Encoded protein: CASSVGLAGGLVTDTQYF.